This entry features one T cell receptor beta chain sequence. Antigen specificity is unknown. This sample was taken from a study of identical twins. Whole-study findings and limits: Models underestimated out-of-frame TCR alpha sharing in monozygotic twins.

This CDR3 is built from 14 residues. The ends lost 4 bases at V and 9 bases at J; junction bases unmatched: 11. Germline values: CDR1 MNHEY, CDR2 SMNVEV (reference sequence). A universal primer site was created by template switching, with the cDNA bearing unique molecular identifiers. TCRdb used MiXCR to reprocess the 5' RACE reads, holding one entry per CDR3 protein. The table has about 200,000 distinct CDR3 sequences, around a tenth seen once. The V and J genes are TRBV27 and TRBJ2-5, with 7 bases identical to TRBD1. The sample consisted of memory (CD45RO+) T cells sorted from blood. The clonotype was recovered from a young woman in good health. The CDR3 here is CASSSRQGAGAQYF. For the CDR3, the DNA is TGTGCCAGCAGTTCAAGACAGGGTGCTGGGGCCCAGTACTTC.